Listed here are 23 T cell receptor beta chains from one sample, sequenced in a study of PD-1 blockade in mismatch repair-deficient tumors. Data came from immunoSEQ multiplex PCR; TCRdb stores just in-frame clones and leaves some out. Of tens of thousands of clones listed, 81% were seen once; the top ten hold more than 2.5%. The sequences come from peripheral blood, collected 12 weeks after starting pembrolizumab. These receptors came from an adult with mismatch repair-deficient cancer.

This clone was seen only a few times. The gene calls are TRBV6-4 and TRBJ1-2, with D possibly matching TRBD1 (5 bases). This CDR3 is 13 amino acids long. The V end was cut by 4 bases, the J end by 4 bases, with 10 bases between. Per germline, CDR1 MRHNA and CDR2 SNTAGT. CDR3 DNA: TGTGCCAGCAGTGCAGGGCAGGGCTATGGCTACACCTTC. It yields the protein CASSAGQGYGYTF.

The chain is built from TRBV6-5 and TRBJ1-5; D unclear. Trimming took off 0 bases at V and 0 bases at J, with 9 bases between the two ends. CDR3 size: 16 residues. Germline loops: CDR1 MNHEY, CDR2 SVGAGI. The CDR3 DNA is TGTGCCAGCAGTTACTCCGCTACAATTAGCAATCAGCCCCAGCATTTT. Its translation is CASSYSATISNQPQHF.

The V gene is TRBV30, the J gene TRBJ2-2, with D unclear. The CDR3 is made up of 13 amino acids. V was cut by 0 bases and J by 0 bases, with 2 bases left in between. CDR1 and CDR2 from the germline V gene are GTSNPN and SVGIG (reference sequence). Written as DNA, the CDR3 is TGTGCCTGGAGTGTAGCGAACACCGGGGAGCTGTTTTTT. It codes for CAWSVANTGELFF.

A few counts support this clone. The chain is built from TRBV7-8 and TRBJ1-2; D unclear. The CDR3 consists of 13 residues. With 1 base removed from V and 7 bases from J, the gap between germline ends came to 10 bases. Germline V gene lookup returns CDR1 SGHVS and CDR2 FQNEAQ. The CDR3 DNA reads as TGTGCCAGCAGCTTAGAGCCGTTGGGTGGCTACACCTTC. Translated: CASSLEPLGGYTF.

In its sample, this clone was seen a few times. The CDR3 sequence is CASSPGGNGYNEQFF. The CDR3 DNA reads TGTGCCAGCAGCCCCGGGGGGAATGGGTACAATGAGCAGTTCTTC. V and J are TRBV5-6 and TRBJ2-1; 7 bases are shared with TRBD2. Germline CDR1 reads SGHDT; CDR2 reads YYEEEE. CDR3 length equals 15 residues. With 4 bases clipped from V and 4 bases from J, the junction kept 8 bases outside the gene matches.

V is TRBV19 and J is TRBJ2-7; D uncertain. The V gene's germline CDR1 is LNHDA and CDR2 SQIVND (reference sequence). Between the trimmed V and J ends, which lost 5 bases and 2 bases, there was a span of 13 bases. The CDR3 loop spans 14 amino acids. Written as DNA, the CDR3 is TGTGCCAGTAGTGCAACCAAAGCTACCTACGAGCAGTACTTC. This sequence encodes CASSATKATYEQYF.

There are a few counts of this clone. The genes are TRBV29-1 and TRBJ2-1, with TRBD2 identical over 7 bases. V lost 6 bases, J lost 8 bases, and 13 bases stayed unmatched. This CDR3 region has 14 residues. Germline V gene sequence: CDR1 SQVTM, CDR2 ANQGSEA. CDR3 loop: CSVRRGGLEDEQFF. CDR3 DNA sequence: TGCAGCGTGAGGCGGGGAGGGCTGGAGGATGAGCAGTTCTTC.

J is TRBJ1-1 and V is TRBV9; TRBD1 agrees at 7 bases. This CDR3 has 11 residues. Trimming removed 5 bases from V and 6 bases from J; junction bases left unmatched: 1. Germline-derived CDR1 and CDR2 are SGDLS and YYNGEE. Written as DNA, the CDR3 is TGTGCCAGCAGTACAGGGGCTGAAGCTTTCTTT. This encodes CASSTGAEAFF.

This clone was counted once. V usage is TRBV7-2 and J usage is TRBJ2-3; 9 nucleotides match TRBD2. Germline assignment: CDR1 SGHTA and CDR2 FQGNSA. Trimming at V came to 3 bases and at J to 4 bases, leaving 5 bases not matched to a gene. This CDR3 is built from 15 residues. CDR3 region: CASSLREGPPDTQYF. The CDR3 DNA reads TGTGCCAGCAGCTTGCGGGAGGGCCCCCCAGATACGCAGTATTTT.

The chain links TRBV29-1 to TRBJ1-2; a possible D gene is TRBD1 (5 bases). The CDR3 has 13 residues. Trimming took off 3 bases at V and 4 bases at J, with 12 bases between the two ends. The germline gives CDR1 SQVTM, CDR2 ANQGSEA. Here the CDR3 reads CSVDRGGVYGYTF. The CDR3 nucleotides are TGCAGCGTTGATCGGGGAGGGGTCTATGGCTACACCTTC.

The CDR3: CASRGLGQPIQTDTQYF. The CDR3 nucleotides are TGTGCCAGCAGGGGGTTGGGACAGCCGATCCAAACAGATACGCAGTATTTT. V gene TRBV27 combines with J gene TRBJ2-3, with 7 bases that match TRBD1. Looked up from germline, CDR1 is MNHEY and CDR2 is SMNVEV (reference sequence). The CDR3 extends over 17 amino acids. Losses at the gene ends were 6 bases for V and 3 bases for J; bases not matched to a gene: 15.

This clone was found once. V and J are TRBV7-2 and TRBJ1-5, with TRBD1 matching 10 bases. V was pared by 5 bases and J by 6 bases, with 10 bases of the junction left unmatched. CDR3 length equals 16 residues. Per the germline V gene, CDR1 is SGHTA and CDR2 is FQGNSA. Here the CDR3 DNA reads TGTGCCAGCAGCGGGGGGAGGACAGGGGGATCTCAGCCCCAGCATTTT. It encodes CASSGGRTGGSQPQHF.

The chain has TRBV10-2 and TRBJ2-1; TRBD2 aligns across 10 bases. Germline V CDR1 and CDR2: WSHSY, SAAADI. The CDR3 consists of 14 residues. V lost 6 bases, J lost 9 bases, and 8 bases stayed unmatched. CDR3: CASRRAGGGGEQFF. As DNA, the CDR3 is TGCGCCAGCAGAAGAGCGGGAGGGGGCGGTGAGCAGTTCTTC.

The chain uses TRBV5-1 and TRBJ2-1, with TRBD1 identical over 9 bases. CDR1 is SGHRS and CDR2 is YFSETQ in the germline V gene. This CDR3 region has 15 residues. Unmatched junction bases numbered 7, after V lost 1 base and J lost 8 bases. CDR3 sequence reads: CASSLSWDRVDEQFF. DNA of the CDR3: TGCGCCAGCAGCTTGTCATGGGACAGGGTCGATGAGCAGTTCTTC.

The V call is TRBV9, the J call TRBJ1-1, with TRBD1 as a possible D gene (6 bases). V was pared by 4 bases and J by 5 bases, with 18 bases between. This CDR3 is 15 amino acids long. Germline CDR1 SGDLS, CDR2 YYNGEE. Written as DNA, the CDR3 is TGTGCCAGCAGCCCTAGTGAAGGGGGACGGACTGAAGCTTTCTTT. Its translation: CASSPSEGGRTEAFF.

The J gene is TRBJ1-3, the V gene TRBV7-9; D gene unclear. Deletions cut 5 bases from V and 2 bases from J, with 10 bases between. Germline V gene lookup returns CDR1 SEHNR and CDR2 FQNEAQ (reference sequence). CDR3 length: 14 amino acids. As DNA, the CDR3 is TGTGCCAGCAGCGGCATGTCGACTGGAAACACCATATATTTT. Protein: CASSGMSTGNTIYF.

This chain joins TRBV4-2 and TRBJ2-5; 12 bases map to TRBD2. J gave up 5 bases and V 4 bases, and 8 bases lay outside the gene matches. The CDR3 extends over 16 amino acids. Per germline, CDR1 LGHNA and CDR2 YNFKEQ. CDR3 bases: TGTGCCAGCAGCCCGACTAGCGGGAGTTTCGGGGAGACCCAGTACTTC. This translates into CASSPTSGSFGETQYF.

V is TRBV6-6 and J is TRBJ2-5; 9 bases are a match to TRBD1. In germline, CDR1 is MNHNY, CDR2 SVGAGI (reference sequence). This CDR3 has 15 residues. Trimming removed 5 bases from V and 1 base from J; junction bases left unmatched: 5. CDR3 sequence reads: CASSDLGQGQETQYF. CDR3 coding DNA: TGTGCCAGCAGTGACCTGGGACAGGGCCAAGAGACCCAGTACTTC.

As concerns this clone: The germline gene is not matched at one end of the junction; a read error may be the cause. The CDR3 bases are TGTGCCAGCAGCGTGAGCCCCTCCACAGCTACGCAGTATTTT. Residues: CASSVSPSTATQYF. The chain is built from TRBV9 and TRBJ2-3, with D hard to call. Germline V gene lookup returns CDR1 SGDLS and CDR2 YYNGEE. The CDR3 is 14 residues long.

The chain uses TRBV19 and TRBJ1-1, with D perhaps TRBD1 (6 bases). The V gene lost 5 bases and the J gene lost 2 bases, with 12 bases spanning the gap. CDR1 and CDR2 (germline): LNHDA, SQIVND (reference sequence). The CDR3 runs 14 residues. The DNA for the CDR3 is TGTGCCAGTAGTCCACAGGGAACTAACACTGAAGCTTTCTTT. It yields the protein CASSPQGTNTEAFF.

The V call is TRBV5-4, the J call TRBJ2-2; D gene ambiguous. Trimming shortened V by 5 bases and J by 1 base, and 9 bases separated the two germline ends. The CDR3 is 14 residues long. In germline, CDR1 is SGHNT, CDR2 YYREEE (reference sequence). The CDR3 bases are TGTGCCAGCAGAACCTTTTTGAACACCGGGGAGCTGTTTTTT. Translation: CASRTFLNTGELFF.

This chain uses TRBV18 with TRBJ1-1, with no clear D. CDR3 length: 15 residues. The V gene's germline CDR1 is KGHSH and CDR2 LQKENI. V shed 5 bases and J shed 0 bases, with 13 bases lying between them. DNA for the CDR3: TGTGCCAGCTCAACGGAAAACCAGTTGAACACTGAAGCTTTCTTT. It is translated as CASSTENQLNTEAFF.

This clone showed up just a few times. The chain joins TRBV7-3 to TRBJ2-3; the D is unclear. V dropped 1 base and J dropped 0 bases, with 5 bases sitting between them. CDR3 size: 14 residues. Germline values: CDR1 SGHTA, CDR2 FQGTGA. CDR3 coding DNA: TGTGCCAGCAGCTTAAGGGCCAGCACAGATACGCAGTATTTT. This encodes CASSLRASTDTQYF.